This T cell receptor (beta chain) was captured by sequencing in a study of blood T cell repertoires in COVID-19. Study-wide background: Italy, Spain and the United States were the sources of the convalescent and acute COVID-19 samples. The cDNA or gDNA used as material had been derived from T cells, B-cell-depleted T cells, or PBMCs.

As originally analysed: Using reference gene primer amplification, nucleated cell counts were estimated. Assay: immunoSEQ multiplex PCR; the TCRdb copy retains only in-frame clones and omits some. V and J calls and clone size are given by that table; D and trimming were obtained from the DNA. The sample shows tens of thousands of clones, 89% of them seen only once. This clone was seen more than once but under ten times. V lost 5 bases and J 2 bases, leaving 10 bases between the germline ends. The germline gives CDR1 LNHDA, CDR2 SQIVND (reference sequence). The CDR3 loop spans 14 amino acids. The specimen sequenced was peripheral blood. This clonotype was sampled from an older woman with active COVID-19. The chain combines TRBV19 with TRBJ1-5, with D possibly TRBD1 on 6 matching bases. This CDR3 is CASSHRDGNQPQHF. The CDR3 DNA sequence: TGTGCCAGTAGTCACAGGGATGGCAATCAGCCCCAGCATTTT.